This TCR beta chain comes out of a study of a mutant IDH1 vaccine in newly diagnosed glioma. Study-wide background: Vaccination started 4-6 weeks after radiotherapy alone, or with temozolomide cycles. The therapy given earlier, which was standard therapy, consisted of radiotherapy, temozolomide, or both, and most of the patients received both.

Generated by immunoSEQ multiplex PCR, the TCRdb table keeps only in-frame clones and is missing some. The profile shows over 30,000 clones, around three quarters of them singletons. A word on this clone: Antigen: not known.

Study findings and constraints: Vaccination elicited immune responses in approximately 92% of patients.

Time point noted: week 35, safety follow-up. Vaccination comprised doses that each held 300 ug of mutant IDH1 20-mer peptide, plus topical imiquimod. The astrocytomas were IDH1-mutant, ATRX-negative, and WHO grade 3 or 4. The length of the CDR3 is 12 residues. Germline V gene lookup returns CDR1 SEHNR and CDR2 FQNEAQ (reference sequence). Trimming took off 10 bases at V and 1 base at J, with 8 bases between the two ends. This TCR derives from a woman aged 25 to 39 with glioma. Some clones in this sample may be carry-over from other donors' samples. The sample in question was PBMCs, obtained from a glioma patient whose treatment included an IDH1 peptide vaccine. The J gene is TRBJ1-3, the V gene TRBV7-9, with D possibly TRBD1 on 5 matching bases. The CDR3 here is CAKRGSGNTIYF. The CDR3 nucleotides read TGTGCCAAAAGGGGTTCTGGAAACACCATATATTTT.